This T cell receptor beta chain is drawn from a study of blood T cell repertoires in COVID-19. The Seattle patients, enrolled during active infection, were followed longitudinally. Per the germline V gene, CDR1 is ENHRY and CDR2 is SYGVKD. This CDR3 has 17 amino acids. V was trimmed by 0 bases and J by 0 bases, leaving 14 bases between them. Generated by immunoSEQ multiplex PCR, the TCRdb table keeps only in-frame clones and is missing some. The repertoire includes roughly 230,000 clones, 92% of them detected once, and 0.8% to 0.95% sits in the top ten. Material: peripheral blood. The J gene is TRBJ1-1, the V gene TRBV10-3, with TRBD1 as a possible D gene (5 bases). The receptor comes from a man aged 25-45 years with COVID-19, enrolled during active disease. CDR3 nucleotides: TGTGCCATCAGTGAGTCGATGGGGGGTGGTATGAACACTGAAGCTTTCTTT. Translation: CAISESMGGGMNTEAFF.